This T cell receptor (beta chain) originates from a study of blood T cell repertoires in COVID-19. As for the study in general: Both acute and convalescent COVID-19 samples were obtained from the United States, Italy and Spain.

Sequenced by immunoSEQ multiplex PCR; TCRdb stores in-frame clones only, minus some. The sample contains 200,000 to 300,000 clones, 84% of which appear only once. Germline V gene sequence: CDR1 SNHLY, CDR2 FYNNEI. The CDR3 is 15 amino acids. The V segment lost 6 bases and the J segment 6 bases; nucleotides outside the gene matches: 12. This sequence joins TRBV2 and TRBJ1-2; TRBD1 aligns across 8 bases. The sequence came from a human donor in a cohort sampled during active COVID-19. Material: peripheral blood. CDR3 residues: CASSSGWTGIDGYTF. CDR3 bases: TGTGCCAGCAGCTCAGGATGGACAGGGATAGATGGCTACACCTTC.